Sequencing of this T cell receptor (beta chain) was carried out in a study of blood T cell repertoires in COVID-19. Study-wide background: Italy, Spain and the United States were the sources of the convalescent and acute COVID-19 samples. Sample material is recorded as cDNA or gDNA derived from T cells, B-cell-depleted T cells, or PBMCs.

Original methodology: Cell counts per sample came from amplifying reference gene primers. The assay was immunoSEQ multiplex PCR, and TCRdb's table has in-frame clones only and misses some. Clone size and the V and J calls come from that table; the DNA yielded D and trimming. Of some 120,000 clones listed, more than 60% are singletons. Trimming removed 1 base from V and 4 bases from J, with 9 bases in between. The CDR3 runs 13 residues. The germline CDR1 and CDR2 sequences are SGHKS and YYEKEE (reference sequence). Sequencing was performed on peripheral blood. This TCR was sampled from a woman in her seventies with acute or convalescent COVID-19. The J gene is TRBJ2-7, the V gene TRBV5-5; D unclear. The CDR3 sequence is CASSLPTAYEQYF. For the CDR3, the DNA is TGTGCCAGCAGCTTGCCTACAGCTTACGAGCAGTACTTC. The variable domain in full, completed from reference TRBV5-5 and TRBJ2-7, reads DAGVTQSPTHLIKTRGQQVTLRCSPISGHKSVSWYQQVLGQGPQFIFQYYEKEERGRGNFPDRFSARQFPNYSSELNVNALLLGDSALYLCASSLPTAYEQYFGPGTRLTVT.